The following is a T cell receptor beta chain sequence with its context. Germline CDR1 and CDR2: SEHNR and FQNEAQ (reference sequence). V lost 5 bases and J lost 0, with 8 bases in between. The CDR3 is made up of 14 amino acids. The sample comes from a study of blood T cell repertoires in COVID-19. The assay was immunoSEQ multiplex PCR, and TCRdb's table has in-frame clones only and misses some. The table includes approximately 210,000 clones, approximately 78% detected once. This receptor was obtained from a woman in her forties with acute or convalescent COVID-19. The gene calls are TRBV7-9 and TRBJ1-3; a weak D match, TRBD1 (6 bases). Sequenced material: peripheral blood. CDR3 coding DNA: TGTGCCAGCAGCCGAGGGGGCTCTGGAAACACCATATATTTT. It specifies CASSRGGSGNTIYF.